These 13 T cell receptor beta chains were all obtained from the same sample, sequenced in a study of cytomegalovirus exposure and HLA in healthy donors. Data came from immunoSEQ multiplex PCR; TCRdb stores just in-frame clones and leaves some out. The sample has under 400,000 clones; roughly 90% are singletons. The sample consisted of PBMCs. The receptors here all came from a young woman in good health and CMV-seronegative.

This sequence joins TRBV5-1 and TRBJ2-6; 9 nucleotides match TRBD1. The trim removed 3 bases at V and 1 base at J, leaving 14 bases unmatched. This CDR3 comprises 20 residues. The germline gives CDR1 SGHRS, CDR2 YFSETQ. For the CDR3, the DNA is TGCGCCAGCAGCTCGGGACAGGGACAGCCGTTCGCGTCTGGGGCCAACGTCCTGACTTTC. Its translation: CASSSGQGQPFASGANVLTF.

A single count supports this clone. The gene calls are TRBV4-1 and TRBJ1-4; 7 bases fit TRBD1. Germline CDR1 reads MGHRA; CDR2 reads YSYEKL. V lost 3 bases to trimming and J lost 14 bases; unmatched junction nucleotides: 15. The CDR3 covers 15 residues. The CDR3 protein is CASSQGQILMSRLFF. CDR3 in DNA: TGCGCCAGCAGCCAGGGACAGATCCTAATGAGTCGCCTGTTTTTT.

The chain uses TRBV7-8 and TRBJ1-4; D is unresolved. The CDR3 sequence is 12 residues long. The V gene's germline CDR1 is SGHVS and CDR2 FQNEAQ. The ends were cut back, 2 bases at V and 7 bases at J, with 5 bases in the middle. This chain's CDR3 is CASSLNFEKLFF. The CDR3 DNA reads as TGTGCCAGCAGCTTAAACTTTGAAAAACTGTTTTTT.

This chain uses TRBV29-1 with TRBJ2-7; 12 bases are shared with TRBD1. The CDR3 contains 13 residues. CDR1 and CDR2 (germline): SQVTM, ANQGSEA. Trimming took 5 bases from V and 5 from J; bases not matched to a gene: 4. In DNA, the CDR3 is TGCAGCGTTCCGGGACAGGGGGCCCACGAGCAGTACTTC. Encoded protein: CSVPGQGAHEQYF.

V is TRBV5-6 and J is TRBJ2-3; D perhaps matches TRBD1 (5 bases). The CDR3 runs 13 residues. CDR1 and CDR2 (germline): SGHDT, YYEEEE. V lost 6 bases, J lost 6 bases, and 14 bases lay in between. The CDR3 loop is CASNWQGLDTQYF. The CDR3 DNA reads TGTGCCAGCAATTGGCAGGGTTTGGATACGCAGTATTTT.

V is TRBV18 and J is TRBJ2-7; D might be TRBD2 (6 bases). V shed 2 bases and J shed 0 bases, with 8 bases lying between them. This CDR3 region has 14 residues. The germline V gene has CDR1 KGHSH and CDR2 LQKENI. CDR3 amino acids: CASSPGGSSYEQYF. As DNA, the CDR3 is TGTGCCAGCTCACCAGGGGGGAGCTCCTACGAGCAGTACTTC.

The rearrangement joins TRBV5-1 to TRBJ2-7, with TRBD1 identical over 10 bases. The germline V gene has CDR1 SGHRS and CDR2 YFSETQ. The CDR3 has 14 amino acids. Trimming cost V 3 bases and J 3 bases; bases outside gene matches: 3. CDR3 amino acids: CASSSGDRGYEQYF. CDR3 in DNA: TGCGCCAGCAGCTCAGGGGACAGGGGCTACGAGCAGTACTTC.

This chain joins TRBV6-5 and TRBJ1-1; TRBD1 aligns across 8 bases. After removal of 1 base from V and 2 bases from J, the junction contained 6 bases not matched to a gene. Germline CDR1 and CDR2: MNHEY and SVGAGI. CDR3 length equals 16 residues. CDR3: CASSYYPGTGNTEAFF. CDR3 bases: TGTGCCAGCAGTTACTATCCCGGGACAGGTAACACTGAAGCTTTCTTT.

The chain carries TRBV27 and TRBJ1-5; the D gene is possibly TRBD1 (5 bases). CDR3 size: 15 residues. With 4 bases removed from V and 0 bases from J, the gap between germline ends came to 10 bases. Germline V lookup: CDR1 MNHEY, CDR2 SMNVEV (reference sequence). The CDR3 DNA is TGTGCCAGCAGTTATCGGGGGACTAGCAATCAGCCCCAGCATTTT. Amino acid sequence: CASSYRGTSNQPQHF.

This rearrangement joins TRBV6-1 to TRBJ2-2, with TRBD2 matching over 7 bases. The germline V gene has CDR1 MNHNS and CDR2 SASEGT. J lost 3 bases, V lost 7 bases, and 8 bases had no gene match. The CDR3 spans 15 residues. The CDR3 DNA is TGTGCCAGCAAAAACACGGGGGGTTACACCGGGGAGCTGTTTTTT. As protein: CASKNTGGYTGELFF.

There are a few counts of this clone. The chain links TRBV14 to TRBJ1-5, with TRBD1 matching 9 bases. The CDR3 has 15 amino acids. Trimming cost V 1 base and J 6 bases; bases outside gene matches: 4. Germline-derived CDR1 and CDR2 are SGHDN and FVKESK. The CDR3 DNA follows: TGTGCCAGCAGCCAAGGGGACAGGGAAGGTCAGCCCCAGCATTTT. Residues: CASSQGDREGQPQHF.

The chain carries TRBV27 and TRBJ2-7; 12 nucleotides agree with TRBD2. Germline loops: CDR1 MNHEY, CDR2 SMNVEV (reference sequence). J was trimmed by 3 bases and V by 5 bases; bases with no gene match: 8. The CDR3 consists of 16 residues. The CDR3, as DNA: TGTGCCAGCAGTCGTCCACTAGCGGGAGGCAGCTACGAGCAGTACTTC. Residues: CASSRPLAGGSYEQYF.

V usage is TRBV6-4 and J usage is TRBJ2-6, with 9 bases fitting TRBD1. V lost 9 bases, J lost 0 bases, and 15 bases stayed unmatched. From germline, CDR1 is MRHNA and CDR2 SNTAGT. The CDR3 is 19 amino acids. Here the CDR3 reads CASSVRGQGEGSGANVLTF. DNA of the CDR3: TGTGCCAGTTCCGTTCGGGGACAGGGTGAGGGCTCTGGGGCCAACGTCCTGACTTTC.